A selection of T cell receptor beta chains follows, all from one sample in a study of shared clonotypes between healthy human individuals. The assay was immunoSEQ multiplex PCR, and TCRdb's table has in-frame clones only and misses some. Of 850,000 to 1,200,000 clones listed, 60% to 80% were seen once; the top ten hold over 1.3%. The sequenced material came from memory CD4+ T cells sorted from blood. These receptors all come from a young man in good health. The CDR3 runs from the conserved cysteine through the conserved F or W. A D gene is named only where the DNA matches it firmly. Clone size is not always given. Where it is, it says once, few, many or a class for expanded clones.

TRBJ1-5 NA NA TRBV28 TGTGCCAGCAGCTCCTTACAGGGTTTGGGCAATCAGCCCCAGCATTTT CASSSLQGLGNQPQHF
TRBJ1-2 NA many TRBV5-1 TGCGCCAGCAGCTTGGGTTCAGGGTTTGGCTATGGCTACACCTTC CASSLGSGFGYGYTF
TRBJ1-4 NA NA TRBV2 TGTGCCAGCAGTGAAGCTGACAGTGGGGTGGCGAAACTGTTTTTT CASSEADSGVAKLFF
TRBJ2-4 TRBD2 few TRBV19 TGTGCCAGTACACCGGGACTAGCGGATACCAAAAACATTCAGTACTTC CASTPGLADTKNIQYF
TRBJ2-7 TRBD1 NA TRBV29-1 TGCAGCGTCCCAAAGGATGGTGGGACAGGGAACTACGAGCAGTACTTC CSVPKDGGTGNYEQYF
TRBJ2-3 NA NA TRBV7-2 TGTGCCAGCAGCTTAAGGGGCCTAGGACTACGCACAGATACGCAGTATTTT CASSLRGLGLRTDTQYF
TRBJ2-5 NA NA TRBV6-5 TGTGCCAGCAGCATGTCGCAAGAGACCCAGTACTTC CASSMSQETQYF
TRBJ2-1 NA once TRBV4-1 TGCGCCAGCAGCCGCGACAAACCGACTAGAACTACAAGTGAGCAGTTCTTC CASSRDKPTRTTSEQFF
TRBJ1-1 NA NA TRBV10-3 TGTGCTACCGCGCTCGGGAAGAACACTGAAGCTTTCTTT CATALGKNTEAFF
TRBJ2-7 NA NA TRBV28 TGTGCCAGCAGTCGAGGCATCTACGAGCAGTACTTC CASSRGIYEQYF
TRBJ2-2 TRBD2 NA TRBV10-3 TGTGCCATCAGTACCGGTCCGGCTAGCGGTGCGAACACCGGGGAGCTGTTTTTT CAISTGPASGANTGELFF
TRBJ2-4 NA NA TRBV5-1 TGCGCCAGCAGCGGGAGTCCCGGGACTTCATTAGCCAAAAACATTCAGTACTTC CASSGSPGTSLAKNIQYF
TRBJ1-1 TRBD1 few TRBV30 TGTGCCTGGAGCCCACCTCTAGGACAGGGAACTGAAGCTTTCTTT CAWSPPLGQGTEAFF
TRBJ2-7 TRBD2 NA TRBV7-8 TGTGCCAGCAGCTACGGGAGGGCCCACGAGCAGTACTTC CASSYGRAHEQYF
TRBJ1-6 NA NA TRBV5-1 TGCGCCAGCAGCTTGGAGGGAAATAATTCACCCCTCCACTTT CASSLEGNNSPLHF
TRBJ1-5 NA NA TRBV19 TGTGCCATCTCAGGGGAGGGCAATCAGCCCCAGCATTTT CAISGEGNQPQHF
TRBJ1-2 NA NA TRBV29-1 TGCAGCGTTGGGCGAGGGGATGGGTATGGCTACACCTTC CSVGRGDGYGYTF
TRBJ1-5 NA NA TRBV29-1 TGCAGCGTTGGAATAAGCAATCAGCCCCAGCATTTT CSVGISNQPQHF
TRBJ1-5 NA NA TRBV18 TGTGCCAGCTCACCAGGACCTAACAATCAGCCCCAGCATTTT CASSPGPNNQPQHF
TRBJ1-4 NA NA TRBV2 TGTGCCAGCAGTGGGGAGAGGGTCGATGAAAAACTGTTTTTT CASSGERVDEKLFF
TRBJ1-4 TRBD1 NA TRBV25-1 TGTGCCAGCAGCCCACAGGGGGCAACTAATGAAAAACTGTTTTTT CASSPQGATNEKLFF
TRBJ1-1 NA once TRBV27 TGTGCCAGCAGTTCACCATCGACAGGCCACACTGAAGCTTTCTTT CASSSPSTGHTEAFF
TRBJ2-1 NA NA TRBV5-1 TGCGCCAGCAGCTTGGGGGCGGGATCAGGGTGGTTCTTC CASSLGAGSGWFF
TRBJ2-3 NA NA TRBV5-1 TGCGCCAGCAGCTTGCAAGCGGCCCACACAGATACGCAGTATTTT CASSLQAAHTDTQYF
TRBJ2-3 TRBD2 once TRBV19 TGTGCCAGTAGTACTTCCCCCTGGGTGAGACTAGCGACGGGGGCAGATACGCAGTATTTT CASSTSPWVRLATGADTQYF
TRBJ2-7 TRBD1 NA TRBV28 TGTGCCAGCACCCCACCTGCGGGACAGGGTTCCTACGAGCAGTACTTC CASTPPAGQGSYEQYF
TRBJ2-2 TRBD1 few TRBV6-6 TGTGCCAGCAGCCCGGGACAGCTATACACCGGGGAGCTGTTTTTT CASSPGQLYTGELFF